This T cell receptor beta chain was identified in a study of molecular identifiers for immune sequencing clone quantification. V lost 5 bases and J 6 bases, leaving 22 bases between the germline ends. Germline lookup yields CDR1 SEHNR and CDR2 FQNEAQ (reference sequence). The CDR3 extends over 17 amino acids. Naive CD8 T cells were FACS-sorted by CD8+CD4-CCR7+CD45RA+ markers. This clonotype has ten or more counts. Previously described methods and listed TCR primers produced bulk TCR libraries. TCRdb reanalysed the PCR reads using MiXCR and keeps one entry per CDR3 protein. The sample lists under 350,000 distinct CDR3 sequences, over 20% occurring once.

This chain joins TRBV7-9 and TRBJ1-4; D remains ambiguous. The source of this sequence is a human donor in good health. Some libraries in this study had Jurkat cell RNA spiked in. Sequencing was done on a sample of naive CD8+ T cells from blood, with Jurkat cell RNA spiked in. Sample subset: FACS-sorted CD8+CD4-CCR7+CD45RA+ naive T cells. The CDR3 loop reads CASSPPMADKDDEKLFF. Here the CDR3 DNA reads TGTGCCAGCAGCCCGCCTATGGCTGACAAGGACGATGAAAAACTGTTTTTT.